This T cell receptor beta chain is from a study of blood T cell repertoires in COVID-19. Generated by immunoSEQ multiplex PCR, the TCRdb table keeps only in-frame clones and is missing some. The sample contains fewer than 700,000 clones, 85% to 90% of which appear only once. CDR3 size: 15 residues. Germline V lookup: CDR1 MNHEY, CDR2 SVGAGI. The germline V and J ends were trimmed by 5 bases and 2 bases, with 12 bases remaining between them. Sequenced: peripheral blood. The clonotype comes from a woman aged 45 to 65 with COVID-19, enrolled during active disease. The chain employs TRBV6-5 and TRBJ2-2, with D perhaps matching TRBD2 (6 bases). CDR3 DNA: TGTGCCAGCAGTATAGGACTACTTAACACCGGGGAGCTGTTTTTT. It codes for CASSIGLLNTGELFF.